The T cell receptor beta chain described here comes from a study of cytomegalovirus exposure and HLA in healthy donors. For the study at large: In an early release, HLA-typed donors contributed approximately 80 million unique TCR sequences.

In regard to this clone: Antigen unknown.

V gave up 1 base and J gave up 2 bases, with 9 bases separating them. The CDR3 has 14 amino acids. Germline V lookup: CDR1 SGHVS, CDR2 FQNEAQ. Study-wide points: V- and J-gene trimming of TCR beta was linked (in a later analysis) to a missense DCLRE1C variant.

Amplification used 60 Vbeta primers and 13 Jbeta primers. Produced via immunoSEQ multiplex PCR; TCRdb's table is partial and in-frame only. The sample gives roughly 130,000 clones, 75% to 85% of which show up once; 10% to 12% is in the top ten. These donors counted as nominally healthy when sampled, but unrecorded immune exposures were likely. This receptor was identified in a male donor in good health and CMV-seropositive. Sample: PBMCs. V gene TRBV7-8 combines with J gene TRBJ2-7; D is uncertain. The CDR3 reads CASSLGMGPYEQYF. Written as DNA, the CDR3 is TGTGCCAGCAGCTTAGGGATGGGCCCCTACGAGCAGTACTTC.